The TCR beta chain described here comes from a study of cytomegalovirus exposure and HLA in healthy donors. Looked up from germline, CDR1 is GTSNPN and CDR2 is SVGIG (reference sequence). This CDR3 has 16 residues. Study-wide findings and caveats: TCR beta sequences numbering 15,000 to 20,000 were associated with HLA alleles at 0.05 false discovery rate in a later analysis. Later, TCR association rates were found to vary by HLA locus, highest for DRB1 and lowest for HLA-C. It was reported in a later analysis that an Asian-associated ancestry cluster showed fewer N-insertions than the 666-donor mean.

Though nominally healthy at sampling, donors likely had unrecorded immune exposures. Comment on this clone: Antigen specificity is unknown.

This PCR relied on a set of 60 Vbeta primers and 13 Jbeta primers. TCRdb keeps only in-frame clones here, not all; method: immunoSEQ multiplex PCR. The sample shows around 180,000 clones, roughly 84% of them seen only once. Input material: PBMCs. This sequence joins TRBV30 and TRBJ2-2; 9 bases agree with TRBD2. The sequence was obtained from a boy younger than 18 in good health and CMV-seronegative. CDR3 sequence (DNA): TGTACCATATCCGTCCGCGGGGGGGCATACACCGGGGAGCTGTTTTTT. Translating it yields CTISVRGGAYTGELFF.